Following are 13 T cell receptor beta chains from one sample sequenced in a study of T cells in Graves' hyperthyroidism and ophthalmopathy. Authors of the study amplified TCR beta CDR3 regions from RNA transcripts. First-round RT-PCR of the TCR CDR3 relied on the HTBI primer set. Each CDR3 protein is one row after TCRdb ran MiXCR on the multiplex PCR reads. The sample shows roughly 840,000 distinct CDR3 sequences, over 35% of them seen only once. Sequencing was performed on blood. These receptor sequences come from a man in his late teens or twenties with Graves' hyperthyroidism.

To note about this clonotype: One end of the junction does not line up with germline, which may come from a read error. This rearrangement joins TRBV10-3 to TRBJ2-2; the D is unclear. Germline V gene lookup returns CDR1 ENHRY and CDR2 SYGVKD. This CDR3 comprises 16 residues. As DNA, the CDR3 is TGTGCCAGCAGTTATCCGGGTATCTCGGACACCGGGGAGCTGTTTTTT. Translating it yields CASSYPGISDTGELFF.

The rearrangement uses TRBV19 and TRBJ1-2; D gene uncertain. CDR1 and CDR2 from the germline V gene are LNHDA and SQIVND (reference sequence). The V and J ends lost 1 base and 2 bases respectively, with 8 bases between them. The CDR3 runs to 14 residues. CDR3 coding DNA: TGTGCCAGTAGTATAGGCACACAGAACTATGGCTACACCTTC. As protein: CASSIGTQNYGYTF.

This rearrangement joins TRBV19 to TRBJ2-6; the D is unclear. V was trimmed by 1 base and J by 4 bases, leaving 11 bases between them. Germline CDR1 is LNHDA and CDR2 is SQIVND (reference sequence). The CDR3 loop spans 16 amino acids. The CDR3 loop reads CASSIGAGRGANVLTF. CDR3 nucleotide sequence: TGTGCCAGTAGTATAGGGGCCGGGCGCGGGGCCAACGTCCTGACTTTC. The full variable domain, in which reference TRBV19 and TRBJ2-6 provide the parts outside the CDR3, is DGGITQSPKYLFRKEGQNVTLSCEQNLNHDAMYWYRQDPGQGLRLIYYSQIVNDFQKGDIAEGYSVSREKKESFPLTVTSAQKNPTAFYLCASSIGAGRGANVLTFGAGSRLTVL.

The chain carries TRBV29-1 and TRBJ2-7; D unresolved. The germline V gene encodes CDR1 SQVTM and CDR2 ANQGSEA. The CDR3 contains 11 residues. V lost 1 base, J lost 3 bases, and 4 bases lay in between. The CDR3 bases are TGCAGCGTTGAAGCCCTCTACGAGCAGTACTTC. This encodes CSVEALYEQYF.

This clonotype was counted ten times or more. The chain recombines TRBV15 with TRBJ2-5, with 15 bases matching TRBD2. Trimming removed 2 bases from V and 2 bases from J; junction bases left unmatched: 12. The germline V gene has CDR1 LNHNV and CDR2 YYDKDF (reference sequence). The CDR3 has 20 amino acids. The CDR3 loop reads CATSRFSAGLAGGLQETQYF. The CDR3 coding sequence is TGTGCCACCAGCAGATTTTCTGCGGGACTAGCGGGAGGATTACAAGAGACCCAGTACTTC.

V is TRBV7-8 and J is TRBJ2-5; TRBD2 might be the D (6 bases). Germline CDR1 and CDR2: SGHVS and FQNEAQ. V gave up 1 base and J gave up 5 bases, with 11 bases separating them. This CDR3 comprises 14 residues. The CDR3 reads CASSLDSGVETQYF. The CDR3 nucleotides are TGTGCCAGCAGCTTAGATTCGGGGGTGGAGACCCAGTACTTC.

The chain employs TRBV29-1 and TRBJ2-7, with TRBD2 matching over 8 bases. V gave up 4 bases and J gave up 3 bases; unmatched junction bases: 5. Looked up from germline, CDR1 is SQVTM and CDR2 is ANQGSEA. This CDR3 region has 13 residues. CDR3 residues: CSVVLSGGYEQYF. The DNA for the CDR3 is TGCAGCGTTGTATTGAGCGGGGGCTACGAGCAGTACTTC.

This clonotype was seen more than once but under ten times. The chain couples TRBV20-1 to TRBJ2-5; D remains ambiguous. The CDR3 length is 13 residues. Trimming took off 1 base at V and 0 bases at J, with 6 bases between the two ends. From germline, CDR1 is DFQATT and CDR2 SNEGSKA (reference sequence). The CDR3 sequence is CSARARYQETQYF. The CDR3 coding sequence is TGCAGTGCTAGAGCCCGGTACCAAGAGACCCAGTACTTC.

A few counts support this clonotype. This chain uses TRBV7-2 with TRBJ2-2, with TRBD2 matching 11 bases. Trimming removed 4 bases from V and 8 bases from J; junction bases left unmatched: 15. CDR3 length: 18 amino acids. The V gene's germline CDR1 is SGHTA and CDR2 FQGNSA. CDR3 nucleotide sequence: TGTGCCAGCAGCTCCAACCCCCATAGCGGGGGGGCCTCAGGGGAGCTGTTTTTT. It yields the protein CASSSNPHSGGASGELFF.

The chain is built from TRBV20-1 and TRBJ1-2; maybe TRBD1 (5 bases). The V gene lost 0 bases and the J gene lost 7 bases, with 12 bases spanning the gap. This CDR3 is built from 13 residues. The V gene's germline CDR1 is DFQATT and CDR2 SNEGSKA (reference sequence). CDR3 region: CSARDKQESGYTF. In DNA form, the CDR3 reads TGCAGTGCTAGAGATAAACAGGAGAGTGGCTACACCTTC.

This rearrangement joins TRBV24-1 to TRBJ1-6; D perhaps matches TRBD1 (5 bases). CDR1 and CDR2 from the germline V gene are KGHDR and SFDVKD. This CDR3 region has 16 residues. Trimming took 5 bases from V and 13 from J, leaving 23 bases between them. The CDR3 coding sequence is TGTGCCACCAGTGCGGAGGGGAGTTTCGGCAATCAGCCCCTCCACTTT. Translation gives CATSAEGSFGNQPLHF.

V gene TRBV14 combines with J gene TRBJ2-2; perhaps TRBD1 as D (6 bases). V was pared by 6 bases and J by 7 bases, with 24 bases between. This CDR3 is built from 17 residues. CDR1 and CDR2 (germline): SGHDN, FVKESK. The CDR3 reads CASSYRAGPSFDGELFF. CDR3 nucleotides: TGTGCCAGCAGTTACAGGGCGGGCCCCTCCTTTGACGGGGAGCTGTTTTTT.

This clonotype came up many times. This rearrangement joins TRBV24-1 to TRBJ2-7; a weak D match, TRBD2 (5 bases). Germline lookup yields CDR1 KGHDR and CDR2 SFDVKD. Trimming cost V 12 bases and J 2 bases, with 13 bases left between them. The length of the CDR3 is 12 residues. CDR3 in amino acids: CAPGGCPYEQYF. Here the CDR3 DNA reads TGTGCCCCGGGCGGGTGCCCCTACGAGCAGTACTTC.